Below are 24 T cell receptor beta chains sequenced from a single sample in a study of T cell responses to AZD1222 COVID-19 vaccine. Method: immunoSEQ multiplex PCR; TCRdb's copy keeps in-frame clones and lacks some. The sample records 120,000 or so clones, about 89% being singletons. The specimen comprised peripheral blood, sampled 28 days after the second AZD1222 dose. Every receptor here comes from an adult who received the AZD1222 COVID-19 vaccine.

The chain couples TRBV28 to TRBJ1-2; D uncertain. V was clipped by 4 bases and J by 4 bases, with 16 bases between them. Germline CDR1 reads MDHEN; CDR2 reads SYDVKM. The CDR3 is made up of 15 amino acids. CDR3 nucleotides: TGTGCCAGCAGTTCGCGGTCATTTCGCGGCTATGGCTACACCTTC. This gives the protein CASSSRSFRGYGYTF.

The rearrangement links TRBV14 to TRBJ1-1; D call uncertain. V gave up 5 bases and J gave up 12 bases, with 16 bases separating them. Germline V CDR1 and CDR2: SGHDN, FVKESK. The CDR3 sequence is 12 residues long. The CDR3 DNA is TGTGCCAGCAGCTCCCTGAGGACCCGAACTTTCTTT. Amino acid sequence: CASSSLRTRTFF.

The rearrangement joins TRBV5-8 to TRBJ2-5; perhaps TRBD2 as D (7 bases). The CDR3 is made up of 16 amino acids. Germline assignment: CDR1 SGHTS and CDR2 YDEGEE. The V end lost 2 bases, the J end lost 5 bases, and 19 bases lay between the germline ends. CDR3 region: CASSLAHGAGAETQYF. The DNA for the CDR3 is TGTGCCAGCAGCTTAGCCCATGGGGCGGGGGCTGAGACCCAGTACTTC. Combining the CDR3 with reference TRBV5-8 and TRBJ2-5 gives the whole variable domain EAGVTQSPTHLIKTRGQQATLRCSPISGHTSVYWYQQALGLGLQFLLWYDEGEERNRGNFPPRFSGRQFPNYSSELNVNALELEDSALYLCASSLAHGAGAETQYFGPGTRLLVL.

The chain joins TRBV9 to TRBJ1-2; D is perhaps TRBD1 (5 bases). Germline loops: CDR1 SGDLS, CDR2 YYNGEE. The CDR3 loop spans 14 amino acids. V was pared by 3 bases and J by 2 bases, with 11 bases between. The CDR3 protein is CASSGFGTNYGYTF. The CDR3 DNA sequence: TGTGCCAGCAGCGGATTCGGGACCAACTATGGCTACACCTTC. Combining the CDR3 with reference TRBV9 and TRBJ1-2 gives the whole variable domain DSGVTQTPKHLITATGQRVTLRCSPRSGDLSVYWYQQSLDQGLQFLIQYYNGEERAKGNILERFSAQQFPDLHSELNLSSLELGDSALYFCASSGFGTNYGYTFGSGTRLTVV.

The rearrangement links TRBV11-3 to TRBJ2-3, with 10 bases identical to TRBD2. With V trimmed by 1 base and J by 6 bases, 1 base remained unmatched. Looked up from germline, CDR1 is SGHNT and CDR2 is YENEEA. The CDR3 totals 14 residues. The CDR3 DNA sequence: TGTGCCAGCAGCTTAGCAGCGGGGGGGGATACGCAGTATTTT. Amino acids: CASSLAAGGDTQYF.

This chain joins TRBV7-9 and TRBJ1-2; D uncertain. This CDR3 is 14 amino acids long. Germline assignment: CDR1 SEHNR and CDR2 FQNEAQ (reference sequence). Trimming pared 2 bases from V and 0 bases from J, leaving 7 bases between. DNA of the CDR3: TGTGCCAGCAGCTTAAGGGTTTCTAACTATGGCTACACCTTC. Protein: CASSLRVSNYGYTF.

The chain uses TRBV18 and TRBJ1-2, with a weak D call TRBD1 (5 bases). This CDR3 is 16 amino acids long. Germline V gene data show CDR1 as KGHSH and CDR2 as LQKENI. V shed 0 bases and J shed 0 bases, with 11 bases lying between them. The CDR3 sequence is CASSPPTRAANYGYTF. For the CDR3, the DNA is TGTGCCAGCTCACCACCGACCAGGGCCGCTAACTATGGCTACACCTTC.

The chain employs TRBV2 and TRBJ1-2; TRBD1 might be the D (6 bases). Trimming took off 4 bases at V and 6 bases at J, with 21 bases between the two ends. Looked up from germline, CDR1 is SNHLY and CDR2 is FYNNEI. The CDR3 covers 16 residues. CDR3 sequence (DNA): TGTGCCAGCAGTGCTGAGGTCGGCGACAGGACTAATGGCTACACCTTC. Translated: CASSAEVGDRTNGYTF.

The CDR3 DNA reads as TGTGCCAGCAACCAACTAGCGGGGAGCCCTAATGAGCAGTTCTTC. This sequence encodes CASNQLAGSPNEQFF. The chain carries TRBV11-3 and TRBJ2-1; 10 nucleotides align to TRBD2. Germline values: CDR1 SGHNT, CDR2 YENEEA. This CDR3 is built from 15 residues. V shed 7 bases, J shed 7 bases, and the junction held 10 bases outside the gene matches.

The chain joins TRBV6-5 to TRBJ2-3; D gene unclear. Germline V CDR1 and CDR2: MNHEY, SVGAGI. Trimming stripped 5 bases from V and 5 bases from J, with 14 bases between. There are 14 residues in the CDR3. CDR3 DNA: TGTGCCAGCAGTCAAAGGGCCGGTGGAGATACGCAGTATTTT. Amino acid sequence: CASSQRAGGDTQYF.

By its share, this clone is large. The J gene is TRBJ2-1, the V gene TRBV25-1; maybe TRBD2 (6 bases). V was shortened by 3 bases and J by 15 bases, with 12 bases between the two germline ends. This CDR3 comprises 11 residues. In germline, CDR1 is MGHDK, CDR2 SYGVNS. The CDR3, as DNA: TGTGCCAGCAGTGATGCCGGGAGTGGGTTCTTC. Its protein is CASSDAGSGFF.

The CDR3 region is CATSEHTGRAAFF. The CDR3 nucleotides read TGTGCCACCAGTGAACATACAGGGAGGGCAGCTTTCTTT. V is TRBV24-1 and J is TRBJ1-1, with a tentative D call TRBD1 (6 bases). CDR1 is KGHDR, CDR2 SFDVKD, per germline. V lost 4 bases and J lost 10, with 15 bases in between. The length of the CDR3 is 13 residues.

The V gene is TRBV11-2, the J gene TRBJ1-6; D unclear. Germline V gene data show CDR1 as SGHAT and CDR2 as FQNNGV. The CDR3 is 12 amino acids. The V and J ends lost 1 base and 8 bases respectively, with 3 bases between them. CDR3 amino acids: CASSLGDSPLHF. CDR3 coding DNA: TGTGCCAGCAGCTTAGGGGATTCACCCCTCCACTTT.

V usage is TRBV12-3 or TRBV12-4 and J usage is TRBJ1-2; D ambiguous. This CDR3 region has 13 residues. Trimming took 2 bases from V and 2 from J, leaving 6 bases between them. The CDR3: CASSLRGNYGYTF. Here the CDR3 DNA reads TGTGCCAGCAGTTTACGGGGAAACTATGGCTACACCTTC.

The J gene is TRBJ2-7, the V gene TRBV28; D uncertain. The CDR3 extends over 12 amino acids. CDR1 and CDR2 from the germline V gene are MDHEN and SYDVKM. The germline V and J ends were trimmed by 1 base and 3 bases, with 4 bases remaining between them. Here the CDR3 DNA reads TGTGCCAGCAGTTTATTAGACTACGAGCAGTACTTC. It specifies CASSLLDYEQYF.

The chain recombines TRBV20-1 with TRBJ2-1; D unclear. The CDR3 extends over 11 amino acids. V lost 1 base and J 7 bases, leaving 5 bases between the germline ends. Germline CDR1 and CDR2: DFQATT and SNEGSKA (reference sequence). CDR3 sequence: CSARAKNEQFF. The DNA of the CDR3 is TGCAGTGCTAGAGCAAAGAATGAGCAGTTCTTC.

The chain is built from TRBV6-1 and TRBJ1-5; D is undetermined. CDR1 and CDR2 (germline): MNHNS, SASEGT. There are 16 residues in the CDR3. V shed 4 bases and J shed 4 bases, with 17 bases lying between them. In DNA, the CDR3 is TGTGCCAGCAGTGCGTCCTTGGACCTGGTTAATCAGCCCCAGCATTTT. This codes for CASSASLDLVNQPQHF.

This clone was counted once. This chain connects TRBV5-4 to TRBJ1-6; D is ambiguous. CDR3 length: 15 amino acids. The germline V gene has CDR1 SGHNT and CDR2 YYREEE (reference sequence). V shed 1 base and J shed 9 bases, with 14 bases lying between them. The CDR3, as DNA: TGTGCCAGCAGCTTGCCCGGATCGGTTCTTTCACCCCTCCACTTT. Translation gives CASSLPGSVLSPLHF.

The chain is built from TRBV19 and TRBJ2-7; D ambiguous. With 4 bases removed from V and 3 bases from J, the gap between germline ends came to 16 bases. Looked up from germline, CDR1 is LNHDA and CDR2 is SQIVND (reference sequence). The CDR3 is made up of 15 amino acids. CDR3: CASSNRWSWDYEQYF. The DNA of the CDR3 is TGTGCCAGTAGTAACCGGTGGAGTTGGGACTACGAGCAGTACTTC.

This chain joins TRBV6-5 and TRBJ1-2, with D unclear. This CDR3 has 14 amino acids. V lost 5 bases, J lost 4 bases, and 14 bases lay in between. The germline CDR1 and CDR2 sequences are MNHEY and SVGAGI. CDR3 in amino acids: CASSPKLRGYGYTF. The CDR3 region has the DNA TGTGCCAGCAGTCCTAAGTTGCGGGGCTATGGCTACACCTTC.

The genes are TRBV6-5 and TRBJ1-2, with 7 bases aligning to TRBD1. The CDR3 is 13 residues long. The germline V gene encodes CDR1 MNHEY and CDR2 SVGAGI. The trim removed 10 bases at V and 8 bases at J, leaving 13 bases unmatched. CDR3 residues: CATGTGEVEGYTF. The DNA of the CDR3 is TGTGCCACGGGAACAGGGGAGGTGGAGGGCTACACCTTC.

The chain employs TRBV25-1 and TRBJ2-7; TRBD2 matches 8 bases. The CDR3 sequence is 15 residues long. The germline V gene encodes CDR1 MGHDK and CDR2 SYGVNS. The ends lost 5 bases at V and 0 bases at J; junction bases unmatched: 6. The CDR3 bases are TGTGCCAGCAGTTATACGGCGGGGGGCTCCTACGAGCAGTACTTC. This codes for CASSYTAGGSYEQYF.

This clone was seen once. The chain recombines TRBV2 with TRBJ1-1; TRBD1 aligns across 8 bases. CDR1 and CDR2 (germline): SNHLY, FYNNEI. The CDR3 has 16 amino acids. Trimming at V came to 8 bases and at J to 5 bases, leaving 16 bases not matched to a gene. CDR3 amino acids: CASRKLQGDVGTEAFF. CDR3 bases: TGTGCCAGCCGGAAATTACAGGGGGACGTCGGAACTGAAGCTTTCTTT.

The gene calls are TRBV6-5 and TRBJ1-5, with D perhaps matching TRBD1 (5 bases). CDR3 size: 12 residues. V was clipped by 6 bases and J by 6 bases, with 9 bases between them. CDR1 is MNHEY, CDR2 SVGAGI, per germline. The CDR3: CASSADTQPQHF. For the CDR3, the DNA is TGTGCCAGCAGCGCGGACACTCAGCCCCAGCATTTT.